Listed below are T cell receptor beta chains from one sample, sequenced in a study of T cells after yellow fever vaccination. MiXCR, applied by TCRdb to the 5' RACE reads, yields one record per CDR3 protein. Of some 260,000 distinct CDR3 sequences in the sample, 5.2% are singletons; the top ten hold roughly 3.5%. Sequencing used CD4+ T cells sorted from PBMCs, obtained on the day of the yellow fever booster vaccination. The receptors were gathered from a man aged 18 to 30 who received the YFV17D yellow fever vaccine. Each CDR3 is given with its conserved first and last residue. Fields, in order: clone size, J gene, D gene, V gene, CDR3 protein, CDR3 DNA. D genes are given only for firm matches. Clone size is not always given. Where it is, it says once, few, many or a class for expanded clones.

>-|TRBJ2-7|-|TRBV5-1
CASSPGFSYEQYF
TGCGCCAGCAGCCCGGGGTTCAGCTACGAGCAGTACTTC
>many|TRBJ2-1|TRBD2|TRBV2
CASRIAGVYNEQFF
TGTGCCAGCAGGATAGCGGGGGTCTACAATGAGCAGTTCTTC
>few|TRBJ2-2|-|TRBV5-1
CASSLGLVEAGELFF
TGCGCCAGCAGCTTAGGTCTCGTGGAAGCCGGGGAGCTGTTTTTT
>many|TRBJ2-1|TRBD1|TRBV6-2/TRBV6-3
CASRTYRGESYNEQFF
TGTGCCAGCAGAACCTACAGGGGGGAATCCTACAATGAGCAGTTCTTC
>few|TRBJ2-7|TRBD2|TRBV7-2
CASSSGGTSTHEQYF
TGTGCCAGCAGCTCGGGAGGGACTAGCACCCACGAGCAGTACTTC
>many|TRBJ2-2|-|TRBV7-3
CASSLSAIPSGELFF
TGTGCCAGCAGCTTATCGGCCATACCCTCCGGGGAGCTGTTTTTT
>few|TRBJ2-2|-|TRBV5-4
CASSFGGPTTGELFF
TGTGCCAGCAGCTTTGGAGGGCCCACCACCGGGGAGCTGTTTTTT
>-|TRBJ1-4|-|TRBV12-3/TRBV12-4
CASSLVVIGEKLFF
TGTGCCAGCAGTTTAGTGGTTATAGGAGAAAAACTGTTTTTT
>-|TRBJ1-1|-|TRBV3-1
CASSHWTGEAFF
TGTGCCAGCAGCCATTGGACGGGTGAAGCTTTCTTT
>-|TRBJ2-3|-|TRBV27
CASSVGGRRDTQYF
TGTGCCAGCAGTGTGGGGGGACGTAGGGATACGCAGTATTTT
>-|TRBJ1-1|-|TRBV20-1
CSARIGNKNTEAFF
TGCAGTGCTAGGATCGGTAACAAGAACACTGAAGCTTTCTTT
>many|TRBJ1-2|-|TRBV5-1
CASSLDSTLYYGYTF
TGCGCCAGCAGCTTGGATTCAACACTGTACTATGGCTACACCTTC
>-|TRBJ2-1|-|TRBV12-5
CASGLVREEQFF
TGTGCTAGTGGTTTGGTACGGGAGGAGCAGTTCTTC
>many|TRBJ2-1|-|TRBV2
CASRSSDNEQFF
TGTGCCAGCAGATCTAGCGACAATGAGCAGTTCTTC
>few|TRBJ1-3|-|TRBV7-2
CASSLMAQGSGNTIYF
TGTGCCAGCAGCTTAATGGCCCAAGGCTCTGGAAACACCATATATTTT
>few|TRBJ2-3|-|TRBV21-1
CASSKGAGRCADTQYF
TGTGCCAGCAGCAAAGGTGCAGGGAGGTGTGCAGATACGCAGTATTTT
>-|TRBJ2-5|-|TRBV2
CASQGLETQYF
TGTGCCAGCCAGGGGTTGGAGACCCAGTACTTC
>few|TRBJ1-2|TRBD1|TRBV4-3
CASSQLLDRGQEYGYTF
TGCGCCAGCAGCCAACTCCTGGACAGGGGGCAAGAGTATGGCTACACCTTC
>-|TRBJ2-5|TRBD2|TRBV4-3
CASSQGTSGGQVQETQYF
TGCGCCAGCAGCCAAGGGACTAGCGGGGGGCAGGTACAAGAGACCCAGTACTTC
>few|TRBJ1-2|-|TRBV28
CASSRSGFGYTF
TGTGCCAGCAGTCGATCCGGGTTTGGCTACACCTTC
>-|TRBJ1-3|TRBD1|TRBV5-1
CASSPDRGLGNTIYF
TGCGCCAGCAGCCCGGACAGGGGCCTTGGAAACACCATATATTTT
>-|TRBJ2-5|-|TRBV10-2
CASGAGQETQYF
TGCGCCAGCGGGGCAGGTCAAGAGACCCAGTACTTC
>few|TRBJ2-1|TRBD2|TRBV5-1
CASSLVQRGPNEQFF
TGCGCCAGCAGCTTGGTGCAGCGGGGGCCCAATGAGCAGTTCTTC
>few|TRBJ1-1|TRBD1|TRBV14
CASSQDRDRGGVTEAFF
TGTGCCAGCAGCCAAGATAGGGACAGGGGGGGTGTCACTGAAGCTTTCTTT